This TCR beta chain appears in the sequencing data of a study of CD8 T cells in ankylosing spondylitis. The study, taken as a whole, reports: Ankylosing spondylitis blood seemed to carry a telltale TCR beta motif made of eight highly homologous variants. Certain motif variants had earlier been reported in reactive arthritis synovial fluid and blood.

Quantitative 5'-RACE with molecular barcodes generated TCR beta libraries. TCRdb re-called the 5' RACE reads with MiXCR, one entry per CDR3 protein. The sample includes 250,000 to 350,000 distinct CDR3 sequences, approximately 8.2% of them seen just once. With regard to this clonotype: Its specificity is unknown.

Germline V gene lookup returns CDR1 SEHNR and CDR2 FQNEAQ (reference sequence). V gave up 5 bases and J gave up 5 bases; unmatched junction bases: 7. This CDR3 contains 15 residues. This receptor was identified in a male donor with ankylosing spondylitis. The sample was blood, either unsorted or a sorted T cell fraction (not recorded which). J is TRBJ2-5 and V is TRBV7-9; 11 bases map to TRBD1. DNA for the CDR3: TGTGCCAGCAGCCTGGACAGGGGGCGATCTGAGACCCAGTACTTC. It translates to CASSLDRGRSETQYF.